The clone carrying this T cell receptor (beta chain) has a single count. This sample is part of a study of blood T cell repertoires in COVID-19. Across the study: The analysed material was cDNA or gDNA that came from T cells, B-cell-depleted T cells, or PBMCs.

CDR1 is LNHDA, CDR2 SQIVND, per germline (reference sequence). Trimming cost V 3 bases and J 6 bases, with 11 bases left between them. The CDR3 contains 13 residues. Sequenced by immunoSEQ multiplex PCR; TCRdb stores in-frame clones only, minus some. The table has more than 55,000 clones, 79% seen once. Sequenced sample: peripheral blood. This sequence originates from a man aged 55 to 70 with acute or convalescent COVID-19. The rearrangement links TRBV19 to TRBJ1-2; unclear D gene. DNA for the CDR3: TGTGCCAGTAGTATGAGTTTCGGGGATGGCTACACCTTC. Protein product: CASSMSFGDGYTF.